Shown below are 9 T cell receptor beta chains from a single sample sequenced in a study of T cells in Graves' hyperthyroidism and ophthalmopathy. Researchers amplified the TCR beta CDR3 regions from RNA transcripts. Primed by the HTBI set, a first-round RT-PCR was run on the TCR CDR3. MiXCR, run by TCRdb on the multiplex PCR reads, gives a single entry per CDR3 protein. This sample has around 400,000 distinct CDR3 sequences; around 25% occur once, and the top ten carry around 79%. Input material: blood. Source of these receptors: a man aged 45-60 years with Graves' hyperthyroidism.

This clonotype was counted between two and nine times. The rearrangement links TRBV19 to TRBJ1-4, with D hard to call. Germline loops: CDR1 LNHDA, CDR2 SQIVND (reference sequence). There are 14 residues in the CDR3. Between the trimmed V and J ends, which lost 3 bases and 9 bases, there was a span of 14 bases. The CDR3 reads CASSIGRDRKKLFF. The CDR3 DNA reads TGTGCCAGTAGTATCGGGCGGGATCGGAAAAAACTGTTTTTT.

Ten or more counts support this clonotype. The gene calls are TRBV11-2 and TRBJ2-7; 11 bases fit TRBD2. In germline, CDR1 is SGHAT, CDR2 FQNNGV. The trim removed 2 bases at V and 5 bases at J, leaving 2 bases unmatched. CDR3 length equals 14 residues. Here the CDR3 reads CASSLTSGSHEQYF. Here the CDR3 DNA reads TGTGCCAGCAGCTTAACTAGCGGGAGCCACGAGCAGTACTTC.

The chain joins TRBV28 to TRBJ2-3, with D tentatively TRBD1 (6 bases). CDR1 and CDR2 from the germline V gene are MDHEN and SYDVKM. V lost 10 bases, J lost 2 bases, and 19 bases lay in between. This CDR3 comprises 15 residues. CDR3 sequence (DNA): TGTGCCACAAACCCCGGGACAAGGATCACAGATACGCAGTATTTT. Translating gives CATNPGTRITDTQYF.

This chain joins TRBV6-1 and TRBJ2-2; no firm D call. The CDR3 is made up of 14 amino acids. CDR1 and CDR2 from the germline V gene are MNHNS and SASEGT. V lost 8 bases and J lost 2, with 12 bases in between. The DNA for the CDR3 is TGTGCCAGCTCACCTGAGTTAAACACCGGGGAGCTGTTTTTT. Amino acid sequence: CASSPELNTGELFF.

This chain joins TRBV20-1 and TRBJ2-7; TRBD2 matches 13 bases. V lost 5 bases, J lost 1 base, and 5 bases stayed unmatched. Germline V gives CDR1 DFQATT, CDR2 SNEGSKA (reference sequence). This CDR3 has 15 amino acids. The CDR3 region has the DNA TGCAGTGCTTTCGGACTAGCGGGAGAATCCTACGAGCAGTACTTC. Encoded protein: CSAFGLAGESYEQYF.

This clonotype was seen at least ten times. The V gene is TRBV27, the J gene TRBJ2-3, with D tentatively TRBD2 (5 bases). The CDR3 has 18 residues. V lost 6 bases, J lost 1 base, and 23 bases lay in between. Germline V CDR1 and CDR2: MNHEY, SMNVEV (reference sequence). The CDR3: CASSPTRVVYPGTDTQYF. DNA of the CDR3: TGTGCCAGCAGCCCAACGAGGGTGGTGTACCCTGGCACAGATACGCAGTATTTT.

The table lists this clonotype with a count of one. Just one base apart from a much larger clone, this may be a read error. V usage is TRBV11-2 and J usage is TRBJ1-1; D perhaps matches TRBD1 (5 bases). CDR3 length equals 15 residues. Trimming pared 5 bases from V and 7 bases from J, leaving 20 bases between. The V gene's germline CDR1 is SGHAT and CDR2 FQNNGV. Here the CDR3 DNA reads TGTGCCAGCAGCGCGACAAGGGGACGAACTATTGAAGCTTTCTTT. Translated, it gives CASSATRGRTIEAFF.

J is TRBJ1-1 and V is TRBV18; D not certain. The V gene lost 6 bases and the J gene lost 0 bases, with 14 bases spanning the gap. CDR1 KGHSH and CDR2 LQKENI come from the germline V gene. CDR3 size: 15 residues. The CDR3 DNA sequence: TGTGCCAGCTCTCCTTTCCAGACTGTGAACACTGAAGCTTTCTTT. Protein product: CASSPFQTVNTEAFF.

The table lists this clonotype with many counts. The gene calls are TRBV7-2 and TRBJ2-3, with unresolved D. Trimming pared 5 bases from V and 6 bases from J, leaving 9 bases between. Germline V gene lookup returns CDR1 SGHTA and CDR2 FQGNSA. CDR3 length: 12 amino acids. CDR3: CASSNFRDTQYF. The DNA of the CDR3 is TGTGCCAGCAGCAACTTCCGGGATACGCAGTATTTT.